The clone carrying this T cell receptor (beta chain) was counted a few times. Its antigen remains unknown. In TCRdb, the 5' RACE reads were re-called with MiXCR into one record per CDR3 protein. This repertoire shows around 200,000 distinct CDR3 sequences, more than 25% found once; its top ten account for roughly 11%. These data belong to a study of T-cell memory formation after mild COVID-19. As for the study in general: Most TCR clusters belonged to a single donor. Points from the study as a whole: Pre-infection memory harbored some responding clones, suggesting cross-reactive memory joined. CD4+ bias marked clones expanding day 15 to 37, unlike balanced contracting clones.

The germline CDR1 and CDR2 sequences are SEHNR and FQNEAQ (reference sequence). V lost 0 bases to trimming and J lost 3 bases, with 8 bases between them. This CDR3 contains 15 residues. V is TRBV7-9 and J is TRBJ1-4, with D unclear. The origin of this receptor is an adult woman who had mild COVID-19 (a few samples of this study predate the infection). Cell type and time point are not known. Sequencing was performed on PBMCs or a T cell subset sorted from them (not recorded which). The CDR3 loop is CASSLARGANEKLFF. The DNA for the CDR3 is TGTGCCAGCAGCTTAGCGCGTGGGGCTAATGAAAAACTGTTTTTT.